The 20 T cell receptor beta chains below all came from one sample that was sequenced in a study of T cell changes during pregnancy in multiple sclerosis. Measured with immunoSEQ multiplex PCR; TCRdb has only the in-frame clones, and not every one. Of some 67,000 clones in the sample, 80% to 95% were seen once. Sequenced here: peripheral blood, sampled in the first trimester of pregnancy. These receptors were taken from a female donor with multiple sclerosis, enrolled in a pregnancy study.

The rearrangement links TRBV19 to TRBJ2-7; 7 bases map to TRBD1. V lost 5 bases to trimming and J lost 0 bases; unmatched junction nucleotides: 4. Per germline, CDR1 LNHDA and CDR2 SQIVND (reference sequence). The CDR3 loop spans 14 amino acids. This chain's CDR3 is CASSPRDSSYEQYF. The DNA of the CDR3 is TGTGCCAGTAGTCCCCGGGACAGCTCCTACGAGCAGTACTTC. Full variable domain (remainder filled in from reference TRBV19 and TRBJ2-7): DGGITQSPKYLFRKEGQNVTLSCEQNLNHDAMYWYRQDPGQGLRLIYYSQIVNDFQKGDIAEGYSVSREKKESFPLTVTSAQKNPTAFYLCASSPRDSSYEQYFGPGTRLTVT.

The CDR3 sequence is CSVSTAGGLDYGYTF. In nucleotides, the CDR3 is TGCAGCGTTTCCACTGCGGGAGGGTTGGACTATGGCTACACCTTC. V is TRBV29-1 and J is TRBJ1-2; no reliable D call. The CDR3 spans 15 residues. The V end lost 5 bases, the J end lost 3 bases, and 19 bases lay between the germline ends. Germline CDR1 SQVTM, CDR2 ANQGSEA.

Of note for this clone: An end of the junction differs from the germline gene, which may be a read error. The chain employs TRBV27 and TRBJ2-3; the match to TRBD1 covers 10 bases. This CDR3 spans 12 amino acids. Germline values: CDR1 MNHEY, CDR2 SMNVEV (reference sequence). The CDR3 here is CASSPGTGALSF. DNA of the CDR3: TGTGCCAGCAGTCCGGGGACAGGGGCCCTCTCTTTT.

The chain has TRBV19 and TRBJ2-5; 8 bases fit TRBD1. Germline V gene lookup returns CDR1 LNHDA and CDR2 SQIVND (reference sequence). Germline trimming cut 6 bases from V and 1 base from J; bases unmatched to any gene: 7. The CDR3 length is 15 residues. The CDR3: CASRRTGTSQETQYF. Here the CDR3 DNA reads TGTGCCAGTAGGCGGACAGGGACCTCCCAAGAGACCCAGTACTTC.

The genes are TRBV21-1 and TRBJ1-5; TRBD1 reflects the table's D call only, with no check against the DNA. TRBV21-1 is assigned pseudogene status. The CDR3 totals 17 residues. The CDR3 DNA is TGTGCCAGCAGCGCCCTTTGGGCGTCCTATGGCAATCAGCCCCAGCATTTT. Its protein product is CASSALWASYGNQPQHF.

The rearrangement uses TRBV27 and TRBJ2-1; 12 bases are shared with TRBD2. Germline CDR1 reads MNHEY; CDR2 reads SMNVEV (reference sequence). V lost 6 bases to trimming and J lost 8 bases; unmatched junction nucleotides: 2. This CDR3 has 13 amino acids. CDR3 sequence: CASSRTSGDEQFF. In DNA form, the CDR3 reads TGTGCCAGCAGCCGGACTAGCGGGGATGAGCAGTTCTTC.

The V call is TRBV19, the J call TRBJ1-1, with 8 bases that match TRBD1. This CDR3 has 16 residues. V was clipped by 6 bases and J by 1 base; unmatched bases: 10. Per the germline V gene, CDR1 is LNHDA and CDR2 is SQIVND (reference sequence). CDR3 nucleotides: TGTGCCAGTAGACCCCGGCAGGGGGCGGGGAACACTGAAGCTTTCTTT. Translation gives CASRPRQGAGNTEAFF.

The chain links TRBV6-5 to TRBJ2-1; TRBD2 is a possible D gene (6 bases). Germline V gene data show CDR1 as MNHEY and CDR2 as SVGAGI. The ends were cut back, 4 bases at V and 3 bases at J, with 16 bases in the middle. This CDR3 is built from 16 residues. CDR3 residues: CASSSSEGRGYNEQFF. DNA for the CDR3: TGTGCCAGCAGTTCCTCGGAGGGGCGCGGCTACAATGAGCAGTTCTTC.

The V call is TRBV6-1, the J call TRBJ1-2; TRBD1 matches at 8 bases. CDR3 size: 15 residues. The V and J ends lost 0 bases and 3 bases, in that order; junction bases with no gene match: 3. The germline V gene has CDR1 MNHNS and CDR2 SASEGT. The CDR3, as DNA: TGTGCCAGCAGTGAAGCCGCAGGGGGCCACTATGGCTACACCTTC. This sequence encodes CASSEAAGGHYGYTF.

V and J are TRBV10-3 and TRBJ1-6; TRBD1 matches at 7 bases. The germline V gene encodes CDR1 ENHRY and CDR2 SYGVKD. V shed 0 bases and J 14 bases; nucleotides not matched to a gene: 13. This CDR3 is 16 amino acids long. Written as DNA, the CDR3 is TGTGCCATCAGTGAGTCGAAGGGGGCAGGCCAAGGATCCCTCCACTTT. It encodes CAISESKGAGQGSLHF.

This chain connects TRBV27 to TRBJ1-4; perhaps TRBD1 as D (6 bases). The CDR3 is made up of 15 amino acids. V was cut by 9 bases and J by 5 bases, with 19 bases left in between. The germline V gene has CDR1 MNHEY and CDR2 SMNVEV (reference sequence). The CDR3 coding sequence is TGTGCCAGTTCCCTCTCTTACAGGGTCAATGAAAAACTGTTTTTT. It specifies CASSLSYRVNEKLFF. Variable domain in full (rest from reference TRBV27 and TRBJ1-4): EAQVTQNPRYLITVTGKKLTVTCSQNMNHEYMSWYRQDPGLGLRQIYYSMNVEVTDKGDVPEGYKVSRKEKRNFPLILESPSPNQTSLYFCASSLSYRVNEKLFFGSGTQLSVL.

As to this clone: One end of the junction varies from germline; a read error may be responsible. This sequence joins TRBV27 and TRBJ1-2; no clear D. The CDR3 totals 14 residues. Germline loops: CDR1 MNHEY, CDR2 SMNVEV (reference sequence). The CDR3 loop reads CASSPSPSNDGYTF. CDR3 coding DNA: TGTGCCAGCAGTCCCTCCCCCTCTAACGATGGCTACACCTTC.

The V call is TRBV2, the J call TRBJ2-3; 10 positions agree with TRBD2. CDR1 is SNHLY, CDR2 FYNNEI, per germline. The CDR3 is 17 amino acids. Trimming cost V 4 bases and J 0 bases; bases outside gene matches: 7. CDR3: CASSGRASGGSTDTQYF. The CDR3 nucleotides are TGTGCCAGCAGTGGCAGGGCTAGCGGGGGCAGCACAGATACGCAGTATTTT.

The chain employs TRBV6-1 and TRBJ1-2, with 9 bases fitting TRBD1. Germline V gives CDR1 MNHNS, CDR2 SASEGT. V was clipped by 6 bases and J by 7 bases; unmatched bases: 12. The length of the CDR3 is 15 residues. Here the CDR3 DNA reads TGTGCCAGCAGAGGCCAGGGGACAGGGTTTTCTGGCTACACCTTC. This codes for CASRGQGTGFSGYTF.

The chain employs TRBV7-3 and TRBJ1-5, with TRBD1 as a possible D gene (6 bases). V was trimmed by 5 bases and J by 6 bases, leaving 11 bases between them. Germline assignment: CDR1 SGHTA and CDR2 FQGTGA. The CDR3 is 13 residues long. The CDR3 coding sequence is TGTGCCAGCAGCACCTCACAGGGTCAGCCCCAGCATTTT. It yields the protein CASSTSQGQPQHF.

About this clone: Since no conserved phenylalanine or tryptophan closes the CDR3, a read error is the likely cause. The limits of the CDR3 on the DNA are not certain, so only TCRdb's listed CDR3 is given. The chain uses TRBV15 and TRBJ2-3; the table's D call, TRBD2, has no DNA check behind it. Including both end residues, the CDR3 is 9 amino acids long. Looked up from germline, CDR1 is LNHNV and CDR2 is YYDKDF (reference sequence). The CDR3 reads CATSRAAGR.

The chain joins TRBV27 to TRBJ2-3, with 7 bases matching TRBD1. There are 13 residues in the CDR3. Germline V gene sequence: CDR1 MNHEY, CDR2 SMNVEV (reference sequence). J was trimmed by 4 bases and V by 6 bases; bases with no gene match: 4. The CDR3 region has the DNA TGTGCCAGCAGAGACGACAGGGCAGATACGCAGTATTTT. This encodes CASRDDRADTQYF.

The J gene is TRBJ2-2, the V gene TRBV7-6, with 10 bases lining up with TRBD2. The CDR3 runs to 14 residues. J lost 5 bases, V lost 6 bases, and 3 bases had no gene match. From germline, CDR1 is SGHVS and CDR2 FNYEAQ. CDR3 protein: CASRAGGRTGELFF. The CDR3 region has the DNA TGTGCCAGCAGAGCGGGGGGGAGGACCGGGGAGCTGTTTTTT. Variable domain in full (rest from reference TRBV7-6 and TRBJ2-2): GAGVSQSPRYKVTKRGQDVALRCDPISGHVSLYWYRQALGQGPEFLTYFNYEAQQDKSGLPNDRFSAERPEGSISTLTIQRTEQRDSAMYRCASRAGGRTGELFFGEGSRLTVL.

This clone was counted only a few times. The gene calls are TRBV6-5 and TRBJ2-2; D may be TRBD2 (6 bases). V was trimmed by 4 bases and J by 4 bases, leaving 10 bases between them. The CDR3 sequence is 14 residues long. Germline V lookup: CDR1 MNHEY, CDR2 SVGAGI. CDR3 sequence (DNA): TGTGCCAGCAGTTTGGGGGGTCCCACCGGGGAGCTGTTTTTT. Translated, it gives CASSLGGPTGELFF.

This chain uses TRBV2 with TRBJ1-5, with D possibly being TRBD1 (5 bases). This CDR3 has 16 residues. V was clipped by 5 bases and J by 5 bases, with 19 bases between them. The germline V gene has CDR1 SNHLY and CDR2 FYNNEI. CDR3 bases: TGTGCCAGCAGTACGGGGGAAGCCCGCGGGGATCAGCCCCAGCATTTT. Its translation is CASSTGEARGDQPQHF.